The sample holds a few counts of the clone carrying this TCR beta chain. Its cognate antigen is unknown. The sample comes from a study of radiation and T cells in renal cell carcinoma. Study findings and constraints: From baseline, blood top tumor clonotypes peaked at 2 weeks post-radiation. Baseline intratumoral clonotype presence is unknown without pretreatment biopsies.

Time point noted: blood 4 weeks post-SBRT, at nephrectomy. Treatment: 15 Gy SBRT to primary tumor, nephrectomy 4 weeks later. Nephrectomy followed 15 Gy stereotactic body radiation by 4 weeks. After SBRT, blood was collected at 2 and 4 weeks, plus baseline. Repertoires were generated with immunoSEQ multiplex PCR, while TCRdb's copy carries only in-frame clones and drops some. Of about 74,000 clones listed, 80% to 90% are singletons. J gave up 4 bases and V 7 bases, and 5 bases lay outside the gene matches. The CDR3 is 15 amino acids. Germline V gene lookup returns CDR1 ENHRY and CDR2 SYGVKD. This clonotype was sampled from an older woman with renal cell carcinoma. This chain connects TRBV10-3 to TRBJ2-7, with 15 bases matching TRBD2. The sample consisted of blood, taken from a patient whose treatment included radiotherapy and nephrectomy. The CDR3 protein is CAITGTSGGLYEQYF. The CDR3 nucleotides are TGTGCCATCACCGGGACTAGCGGGGGGTTATACGAGCAGTACTTC.